A single T cell receptor beta chain is shown here with its context. Its recognized antigen is unknown. No much larger clone is present one base from it, and per-base qualities are unavailable. This sample is part of a study of preoperative IRX-2 immunotherapy in early breast cancer (dated by TCRdb to about 2019). The sample's treatment or condition label, in plain terms: preoperative locoregional IRX-2 cytokine immunotherapy. The samples were obtained from a phase Ib study that tested preoperative, locoregional IRX-2 cytokine immunotherapy meant to prime immune responses. Before surgery, IRX-2 was given to the donors, who were patients with early-stage breast cancer. From cysteine to phenylalanine, the CDR3 is 13 amino acids long. Just the 39-base CDR3 DNA is kept, in frame starting at base 1. CDR1 and CDR2, looked up from the germline V gene, are SQVTM and ANQGSEA. V drops 7 bases and J drops 2 bases, leaving 14 bases in between.

The library relied on the immunoSEQ multiplex PCR assay. The table was pulled from immuneACCESS by TCRdb, which kept in-frame rearrangements only. Such tables lose some clones; where checked, under half of the loss comes from unresolved V genes, and the rest has no known cause. This sample lists tens of thousands of clones; 82% were detected once. The ten biggest clones cover over 1.3% of the sample. The sequence links TRBV29-1 to TRBJ1-1; the best D guess is TRBD1, with 5 bases matching. Sequences were derived from lymph node tissue, sampled after IRX-2 immunotherapy. The receptor comes from a human donor with breast cancer. For the CDR3, the sequence is CSARLQGNTEAFF. The sequenced DNA: TGCAGCGCTCGCCTTCAGGGTAACACTGAAGCTTTCTTT.